A selection of T cell receptor beta chains follows, all from one sample in a study of OX40 agonist ivuxolimab in advanced cancers. TCRdb's table, derived via immunoSEQ multiplex PCR, lists solely in-frame clones and lacks some. Of 70,000 to 95,000 clones listed, about 94% are singletons. Specimen: CD4+ or CD8+ T cells sorted from blood, collected in a trial of the OX40 agonist ivuxolimab. The receptors were gathered from an adult with an advanced solid tumor such as melanoma, head and neck, liver or kidney cancer. Each CDR3 is given with its conserved first and last residue. The order of the fields is V gene, clone size, D gene, CDR3 length, J gene, CDR3 DNA, CDR3 protein. The D gene is left open where the match is weak. Clone size, where shown, is once, few, many, or a class for clones that have expanded.

TRBV19	once	-	15	TRBJ2-5	TGTGCCAGTAGTATAGACGGGACTTGGAAAGAGACCCAGTACTTC	CASSIDGTWKETQYF
TRBV28	-	TRBD1	14	TRBJ2-7	TGTGCCAGCAGACAACCGGGACAGGCCTACGAGCAGTACTTC	CASRQPGQAYEQYF
TRBV28	-	-	15	TRBJ2-6	TGTGCCAGCAGCCCGTACAACTCTGGGGCCAACGTCCTGACTTTC	CASSPYNSGANVLTF
TRBV7-9	once	-	12	TRBJ2-2	TGTGCCAGCAGCTTGAACACCGGGGAGCTGTTTTTT	CASSLNTGELFF
TRBV21-1	-	-	19	TRBJ2-7	TGTGCCAGCAGCAAAAGAGACAGTTCCTCAACGGCGAGCCCCTACGAGCAGTACTTC	CASSKRDSSSTASPYEQYF
TRBV4-1	-	-	15	TRBJ1-2	TGCGCCAGCAGCGTCCCAGGGAGCTGGTTTGATGGCTACACCTTC	CASSVPGSWFDGYTF
TRBV21-1	-	-	16	TRBJ1-2	TGTGCCAGCAGCAAAGCCAGGGTGCGGTATAACTATGGCTACACCTTC	CASSKARVRYNYGYTF
TRBV7-9	-	-	14	TRBJ1-2	TGTGCCAGCAGCTTAGTCGACCGAAACTATGGCTACACCTTC	CASSLVDRNYGYTF
TRBV5-6	-	-	13	TRBJ2-3	TGTGCCAGCAGCTTACCGGGGACAGATACGCAGTATTTT	CASSLPGTDTQYF
TRBV7-8	-	TRBD2	18	TRBJ2-3	TGTGCCAGCAGCTTAGAGGTCGGGAGGATGGTCAGTACAGATACGCAGTATTTT	CASSLEVGRMVSTDTQYF
TRBV4-1	-	TRBD2	13	TRBJ2-7	TGCGCCAGCAGCCAAGGGACTAGCGGGGAACAGTACTTC	CASSQGTSGEQYF
TRBV7-3	-	TRBD1	13	TRBJ1-2	TGTGCCAGCAGCTCCGGGACAGGGTCCGGCTACACCTTC	CASSSGTGSGYTF
TRBV4-3	-	TRBD2	15	TRBJ2-3	TGCGCCAGCAGCGAAGCCTCGGGAGGGCCATATACGCAGTATTTT	CASSEASGGPYTQYF
TRBV5-8	-	TRBD1	14	TRBJ1-1	TGTGCCAGCAGCGGGACAGCGTTGAGCACTGAAGCTTTCTTT	CASSGTALSTEAFF
TRBV27	-	-	15	TRBJ1-6	TGTGCCAGCAGTTTAGTCCCAGGGGATAATTCACCCCTCCACTTT	CASSLVPGDNSPLHF
TRBV11-2	-	TRBD2	16	TRBJ2-5	TGTGCCAGCAGCTTTGGCACTAGCGGACCCCAAGAGACCCAGTACTTC	CASSFGTSGPQETQYF
TRBV7-2	-	-	13	TRBJ2-7	TGTGCCAGCAGGTTGTCAGGGGCCGACGAGCAGTACTTC	CASRLSGADEQYF
TRBV7-9	-	-	12	TRBJ1-1	TGTGCCAGCAGCTTAGGTGCGTCTGAAGCTTTCTTT	CASSLGASEAFF
TRBV7-3	-	TRBD2	16	TRBJ2-3	TGTGCCAGCAGCTTAGAAGCGGGGGGGAACACAGATACGCAGTATTTT	CASSLEAGGNTDTQYF
TRBV7-9	-	-	13	TRBJ2-7	TGTACCCTATCCCCAGGGCCTACCTACGAGCAGTACTTC	CTLSPGPTYEQYF
TRBV28	-	-	17	TRBJ1-5	TGTGCCAGCACCCTAACAGTCGGAGGGAGTAGCAATCAGCCCCAGCATTTT	CASTLTVGGSSNQPQHF
TRBV28	-	-	15	TRBJ1-1	TGTGCCAGCAGTTTATTTGCAGGGGCCTGGACTGAAGCTTTCTTT	CASSLFAGAWTEAFF
TRBV7-3	-	-	13	TRBJ2-1	TGTGCCAGCAGGCCTGGAGGATCCCCTGAGCAGTTCTTC	CASRPGGSPEQFF
TRBV5-1	-	TRBD1	14	TRBJ1-3	TGCGCCAGCAGCTCCGACAGGGCGGGAAACACCATATATTTT	CASSSDRAGNTIYF
TRBV6-5	-	-	13	TRBJ1-1	TGTGCCAGCAGTTACTCAGTAGGGACTGAAGCTTTCTTT	CASSYSVGTEAFF
TRBV15	-	-	19	TRBJ1-5	TGTGCCACCAGCAGAGATAAGGCGAGAGGATACGTTTCCAATCAGCCCCAGCATTTT	CATSRDKARGYVSNQPQHF
TRBV5-1	-	-	11	TRBJ2-4	TGCGCCAGCAGTGTAGGGAACATTCAGTACTTC	CASSVGNIQYF
TRBV7-9	-	TRBD1	15	TRBJ2-1	TGTGCCAGCAGCCTGGGACAGCTTTCCTACAATGAGCAGTTCTTC	CASSLGQLSYNEQFF
TRBV6-6	-	-	15	TRBJ2-3	TGTGCCAGCAGTTCCCCCGGGGGTAGCACAGATACGCAGTATTTT	CASSSPGGSTDTQYF
TRBV27	once	-	14	TRBJ1-5	TGTGCCAGCAGTTTACGGGGTTCCAATCAGCCCCAGCATTTT	CASSLRGSNQPQHF
TRBV7-6	-	-	13	TRBJ2-7	TGTGCCAGCAGCCGGGACATTACCTACGAGCAGTACTTC	CASSRDITYEQYF
TRBV6-1	-	-	14	TRBJ1-1	TGTGCCATATTTATCGGACGGGGGAACACTGAAGCTTTCTTT	CAIFIGRGNTEAFF